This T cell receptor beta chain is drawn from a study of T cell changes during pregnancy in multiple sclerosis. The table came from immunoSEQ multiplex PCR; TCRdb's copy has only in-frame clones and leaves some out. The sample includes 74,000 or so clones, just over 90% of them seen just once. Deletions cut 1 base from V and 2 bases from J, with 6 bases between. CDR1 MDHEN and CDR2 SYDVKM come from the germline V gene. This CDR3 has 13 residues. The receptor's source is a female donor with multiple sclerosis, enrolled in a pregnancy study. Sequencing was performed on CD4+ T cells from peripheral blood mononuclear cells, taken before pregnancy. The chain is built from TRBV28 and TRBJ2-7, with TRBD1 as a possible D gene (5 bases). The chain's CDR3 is CASSLSGTYEQYF. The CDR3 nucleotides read TGTGCCAGCAGTTTATCAGGGACCTACGAGCAGTACTTC.